This T cell receptor beta chain was recorded in a study of spatial heterogeneity in lung cancer. Study-level points and caveats: Among blood samples, ubiquitous expanded tumor TCRs appeared more at resection than at follow-up.

TCRdb reanalysed the 5' RACE reads using MiXCR and keeps one entry per CDR3 protein. In the table there are about 78,000 distinct CDR3 sequences, approximately 8.1% of which are singletons. The time point is: sample taken at primary tumor resection. The donors, approximately 66 patients with untreated early-stage non-small cell lung cancer, provided the samples. Researchers sequenced whole RNA taken from tumor, nontumor lung or frozen PBMC without sorting. This clonotype was detected ten times or more. What it binds is unknown. One end of the junction fails to match germline, which may point to a read error. Germline values: CDR1 MNHNS, CDR2 SASEGT. This CDR3 comprises 15 residues.

The receptor was isolated from a male donor with early-stage non-small cell lung cancer. The V and J genes are TRBV6-1 and TRBJ2-3; tentatively, D is TRBD1 (5 bases). The sample here was PBMCs, taken at surgery. DNA for the CDR3: TGTGCCAGCAGGGAAGACAGTACTAGCACAGATACGCAGTATTTT. The encoded protein is CASREDSTSTDTQYF.